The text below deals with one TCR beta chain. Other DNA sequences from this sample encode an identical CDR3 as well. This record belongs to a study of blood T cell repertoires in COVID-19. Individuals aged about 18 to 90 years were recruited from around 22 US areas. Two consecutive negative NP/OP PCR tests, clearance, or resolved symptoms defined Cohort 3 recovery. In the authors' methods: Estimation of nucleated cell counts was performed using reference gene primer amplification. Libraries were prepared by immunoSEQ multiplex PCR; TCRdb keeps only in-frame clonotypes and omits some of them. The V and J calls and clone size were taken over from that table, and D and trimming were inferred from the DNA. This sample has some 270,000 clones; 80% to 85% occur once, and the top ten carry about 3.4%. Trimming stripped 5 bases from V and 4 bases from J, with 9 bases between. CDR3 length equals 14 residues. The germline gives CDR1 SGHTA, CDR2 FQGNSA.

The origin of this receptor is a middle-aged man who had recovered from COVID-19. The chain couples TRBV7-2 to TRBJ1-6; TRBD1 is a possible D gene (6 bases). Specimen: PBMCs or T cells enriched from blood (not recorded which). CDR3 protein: CASSPGQYNSPLHF. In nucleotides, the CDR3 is TGTGCCAGCAGCCCAGGACAGTATAATTCACCCCTCCACTTT.